This TCR beta chain derives from a study of CD8+ T cells in alopecia areata. CDR3 length: 16 amino acids. The ends lost 0 bases at V and 2 bases at J; junction bases unmatched: 8. The germline V gene encodes CDR1 GTSNPN and CDR2 SVGIG (reference sequence). Following RNA extraction, reverse transcription yielded cDNA that acted as the sequencing template. Some clones are missing from TCRdb's copy, which holds only in-frame ones; the method was immunoSEQ multiplex PCR. The repertoire consists of about 160,000 clones, with about two thirds occurring once and the leading ten covering 0.9% to 1%. This clone was seen just once. The treatment denotes: oral pan-JAK inhibitor, 5-10 mg twice daily.

Sample: CD4+ T cells sorted from blood, taken at week 4, from a patient treated with tofacitinib. The chain uses TRBV30 and TRBJ2-3; TRBD2 aligns across 7 bases. The TCR sequence derives from a human donor with alopecia areata. This CDR3 reads CAWSVSGTIITDTQYF. The CDR3 coding sequence is TGTGCCTGGAGTGTGAGCGGGACTATAATCACAGATACGCAGTATTTT. The whole variable domain, remainder taken from reference TRBV30 and TRBJ2-3, is SQTIHQWPATLVQPVGSPLSLECTVEGTSNPNLYWYRQAAGRGLQLLFYSVGIGQISSEVPQNLSASRPQDRQFILSSKKLLLSDSGFYLCAWSVSGTIITDTQYFGPGTRLTVL.